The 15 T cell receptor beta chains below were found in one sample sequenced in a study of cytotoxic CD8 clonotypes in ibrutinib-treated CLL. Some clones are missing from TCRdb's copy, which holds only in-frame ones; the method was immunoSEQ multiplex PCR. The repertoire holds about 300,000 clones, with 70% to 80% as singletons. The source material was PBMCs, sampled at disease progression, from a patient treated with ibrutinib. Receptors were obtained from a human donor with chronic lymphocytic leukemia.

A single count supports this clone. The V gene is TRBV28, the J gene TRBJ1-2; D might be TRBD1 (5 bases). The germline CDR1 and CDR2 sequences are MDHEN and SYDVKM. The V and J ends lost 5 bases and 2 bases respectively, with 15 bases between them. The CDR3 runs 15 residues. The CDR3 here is CASSSNEGRNYGYTF. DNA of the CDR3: TGTGCCAGCAGTAGCAATGAGGGGCGCAACTATGGCTACACCTTC.

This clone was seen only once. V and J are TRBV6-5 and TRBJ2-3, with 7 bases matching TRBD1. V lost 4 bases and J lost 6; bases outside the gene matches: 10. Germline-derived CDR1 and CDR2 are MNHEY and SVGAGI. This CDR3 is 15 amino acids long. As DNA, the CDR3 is TGTGCCAGCAGTTCCTTAGGACAGGTGCAGGATACGCAGTATTTT. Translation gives CASSSLGQVQDTQYF.

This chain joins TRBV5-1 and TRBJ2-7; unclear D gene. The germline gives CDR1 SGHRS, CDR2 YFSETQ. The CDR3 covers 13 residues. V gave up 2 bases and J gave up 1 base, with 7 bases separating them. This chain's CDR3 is CASSFPGSYEQYF. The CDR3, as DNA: TGCGCCAGCAGCTTCCCCGGTTCCTACGAGCAGTACTTC. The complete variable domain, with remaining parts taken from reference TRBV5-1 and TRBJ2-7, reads KAGVTQTPRYLIKTRGQQVTLSCSPISGHRSVSWYQQTPGQGLQFLFEYFSETQRNKGNFPGRFSGRQFSNSRSEMNVSTLELGDSALYLCASSFPGSYEQYFGPGTRLTVT.

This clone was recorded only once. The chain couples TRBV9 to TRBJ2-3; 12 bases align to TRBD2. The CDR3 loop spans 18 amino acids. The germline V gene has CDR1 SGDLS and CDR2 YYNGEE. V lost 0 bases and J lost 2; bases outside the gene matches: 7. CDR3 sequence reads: CASSVAGLAGTYTDTQYF. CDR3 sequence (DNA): TGTGCCAGCAGCGTAGCCGGACTAGCGGGAACATACACAGATACGCAGTATTTT.

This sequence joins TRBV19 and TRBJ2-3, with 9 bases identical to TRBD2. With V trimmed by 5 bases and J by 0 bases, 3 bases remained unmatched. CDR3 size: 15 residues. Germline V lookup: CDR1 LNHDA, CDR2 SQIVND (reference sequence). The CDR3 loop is CASSFAGGSTDTQYF. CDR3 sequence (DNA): TGTGCCAGTAGTTTTGCGGGAGGGAGCACAGATACGCAGTATTTT.

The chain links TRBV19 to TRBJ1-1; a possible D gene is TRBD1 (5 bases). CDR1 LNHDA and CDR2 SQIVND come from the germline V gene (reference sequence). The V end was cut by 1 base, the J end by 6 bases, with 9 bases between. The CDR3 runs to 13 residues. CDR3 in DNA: TGTGCCAGTAGTATAGGGGGCAGTTCTGAAGCTTTCTTT. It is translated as CASSIGGSSEAFF.

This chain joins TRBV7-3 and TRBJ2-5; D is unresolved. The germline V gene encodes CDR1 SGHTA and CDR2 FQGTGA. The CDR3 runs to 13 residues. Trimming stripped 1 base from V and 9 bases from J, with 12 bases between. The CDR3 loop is CASSLNPSAAQYF. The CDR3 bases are TGTGCCAGCAGCTTAAACCCTTCAGCCGCCCAGTACTTC.

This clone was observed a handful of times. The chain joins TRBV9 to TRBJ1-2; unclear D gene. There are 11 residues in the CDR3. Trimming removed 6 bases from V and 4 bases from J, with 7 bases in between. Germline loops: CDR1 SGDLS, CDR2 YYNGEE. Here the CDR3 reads CASTSGYGYTF. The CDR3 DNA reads TGTGCCAGCACGAGTGGCTATGGCTACACCTTC.

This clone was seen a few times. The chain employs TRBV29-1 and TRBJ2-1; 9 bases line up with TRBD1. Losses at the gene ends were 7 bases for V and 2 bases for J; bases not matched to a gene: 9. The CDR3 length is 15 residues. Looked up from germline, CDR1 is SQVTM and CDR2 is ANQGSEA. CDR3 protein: CSAGTGRGTYNEQFF. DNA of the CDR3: TGCAGCGCGGGGACAGGGAGGGGAACCTACAATGAGCAGTTCTTC.

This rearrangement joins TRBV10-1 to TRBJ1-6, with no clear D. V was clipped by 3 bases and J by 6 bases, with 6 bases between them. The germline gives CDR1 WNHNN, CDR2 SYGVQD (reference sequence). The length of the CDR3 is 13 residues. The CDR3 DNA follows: TGCGCCAGCAGTGAAGGACCTAATTCACCCCTCCACTTT. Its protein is CASSEGPNSPLHF.

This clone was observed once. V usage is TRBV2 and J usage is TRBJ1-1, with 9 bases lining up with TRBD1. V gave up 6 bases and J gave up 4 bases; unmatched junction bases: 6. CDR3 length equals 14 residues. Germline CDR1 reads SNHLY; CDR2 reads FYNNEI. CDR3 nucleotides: TGTGCCAGCAGGTCCGGACAGGGGAGCACTGAAGCTTTCTTT. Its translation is CASRSGQGSTEAFF.

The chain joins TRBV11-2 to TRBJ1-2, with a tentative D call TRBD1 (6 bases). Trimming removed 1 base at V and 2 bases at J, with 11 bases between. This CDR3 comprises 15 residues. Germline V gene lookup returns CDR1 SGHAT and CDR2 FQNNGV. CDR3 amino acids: CASSLVRGANYGYTF. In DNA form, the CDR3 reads TGTGCCAGCAGCTTAGTACGGGGGGCAAACTATGGCTACACCTTC.

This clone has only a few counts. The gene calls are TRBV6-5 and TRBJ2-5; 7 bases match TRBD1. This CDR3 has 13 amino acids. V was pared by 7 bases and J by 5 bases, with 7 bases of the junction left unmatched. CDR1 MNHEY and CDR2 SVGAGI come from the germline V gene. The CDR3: CASIEQGSETQYF. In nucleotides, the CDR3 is TGTGCCAGCATCGAACAGGGGTCGGAGACCCAGTACTTC.

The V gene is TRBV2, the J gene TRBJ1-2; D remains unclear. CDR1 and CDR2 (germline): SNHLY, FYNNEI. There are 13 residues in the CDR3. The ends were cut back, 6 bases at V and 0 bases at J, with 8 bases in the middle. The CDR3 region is CASRRDANYGYTF. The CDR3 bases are TGTGCCAGCAGAAGGGATGCTAACTATGGCTACACCTTC.

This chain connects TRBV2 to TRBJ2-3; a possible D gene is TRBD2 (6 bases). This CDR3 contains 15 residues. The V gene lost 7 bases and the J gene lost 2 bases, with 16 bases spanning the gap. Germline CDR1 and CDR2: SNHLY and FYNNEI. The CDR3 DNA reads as TGTGCCAGCAATCCGACCGGGGGTGTCACAGATACGCAGTATTTT. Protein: CASNPTGGVTDTQYF.